This T cell receptor (beta chain) was observed in a study of Graves' ophthalmopathy and Graves' hyperthyroidism. Broader study findings: Blood samples also showed most expanded thyroid clonotypes exceeding 0.001 frequency.

Transcripts of RNA were the source for amplifying TCR beta CDR3 regions. Following a first-round RT-PCR that used HTBI primers, a second-round multiplex PCR was carried out. TCRdb used MiXCR to reprocess the multiplex PCR reads, holding one entry per CDR3 protein. The sample lists a few hundred thousand distinct CDR3 sequences; 35% to 45% were seen once. Concerning this clonotype: What it binds is not known.

This CDR3 spans 12 amino acids. The V gene lost 8 bases and the J gene lost 4 bases, with 14 bases spanning the gap. Germline CDR1 and CDR2: SQVTM and ANQGSEA. J is TRBJ1-2 and V is TRBV29-1; no clear D gene. This receptor was taken from an adult man with Graves' hyperthyroidism. The material sequenced was peripheral blood or thyroid tissue (not recorded which). The CDR3 sequence is CSQADGLYGYTF. In nucleotides, the CDR3 is TGCAGCCAAGCGGACGGCCTCTATGGCTACACCTTC.